These 11 T cell receptor beta chains originate from one sample sequenced in a study of T-cell reconstitution after alpha-beta-depleted transplantation in children. This sample's TCRbeta library carried unique molecular identifier barcodes. One entry per CDR3 protein results from TCRdb running MiXCR on the PCR reads. The sample shows 240,000 or so distinct CDR3 sequences, around 7.8% of them seen only once. This sample comprised PBMCs, mostly from graft donor cells, obtained 180 days after TCRalphabeta/CD19-depleted stem cell transplant. Source of these receptors: a male patient between 10 and 17 years old who had a stem cell transplant for acute lymphoblastic leukemia, so the T cells may come from the graft donor.

This clonotype was detected many times. V gene TRBV7-2 combines with J gene TRBJ1-2; TRBD1 is a possible D gene (6 bases). The V end was cut by 2 bases, the J end by 2 bases, with 12 bases between. The CDR3 sequence is 15 residues long. Germline V gene data show CDR1 as SGHTA and CDR2 as FQGNSA. In DNA form, the CDR3 reads TGTGCCAGCAGCTTACCCTCACAGGGAAACTATGGCTACACCTTC. Translating gives CASSLPSQGNYGYTF.

This clonotype has ten or more counts. This chain connects TRBV12-3 or TRBV12-4 to TRBJ2-1; D is perhaps TRBD1 (6 bases). V shed 6 bases and J shed 10 bases, with 19 bases lying between them. This CDR3 is 14 amino acids long. The CDR3 DNA sequence: TGTGCCAGCAGGAGAGACAGGCCCTCCTCCGAGCAGTTCTTC. Its protein is CASRRDRPSSEQFF.

The rearrangement uses TRBV7-3 and TRBJ2-7; no clear D. Germline V gene lookup returns CDR1 SGHTA and CDR2 FQGTGA. Trimming took 2 bases from V and 0 from J, leaving 11 bases between them. This CDR3 comprises 15 residues. The CDR3 nucleotides are TGTGCCAGCAGCTTAGGTAGCCTAACCTCCTACGAGCAGTACTTC. It specifies CASSLGSLTSYEQYF.

The table lists this clonotype with a few counts. The chain combines TRBV19 with TRBJ2-1; D is perhaps TRBD1 or TRBD2 (5 bases each). The CDR3 runs 13 residues. Trimming cost V 5 bases and J 9 bases, with 14 bases left between them. Germline V CDR1 and CDR2: LNHDA, SQIVND (reference sequence). The CDR3 DNA reads TGTGCCAGTAGTCCAGGGACCGCTGGTGAGCAGTTCTTC. Its translation is CASSPGTAGEQFF.

This clonotype was detected many times. The genes are TRBV2 and TRBJ2-3; 9 bases match TRBD1. This CDR3 region has 14 residues. The germline gives CDR1 SNHLY, CDR2 FYNNEI. The V and J ends lost 6 bases and 2 bases, in that order; junction bases with no gene match: 3. The CDR3 region has the DNA TGTGCCAGCAGCTACAGGGGGCTCACAGATACGCAGTATTTT. Translated: CASSYRGLTDTQYF.

In its sample, this clonotype was seen many times. This rearrangement joins TRBV12-3 or TRBV12-4 to TRBJ1-4; D call uncertain. CDR3 length equals 13 residues. With 4 bases removed from V and 2 bases from J, the gap between germline ends came to 5 bases. CDR3 nucleotide sequence: TGTGCCAGCAGTTCGCGGACTAATGAAAAACTGTTTTTT. This gives the protein CASSSRTNEKLFF.

This clonotype was recorded many times. This sequence joins TRBV20-1 and TRBJ1-1, with a tentative D call TRBD1 (6 bases). The CDR3 is 11 residues long. V was trimmed by 5 bases and J by 5 bases, leaving 9 bases between them. The germline gives CDR1 DFQATT, CDR2 SNEGSKA (reference sequence). CDR3 in amino acids: CSALTGTEAFF. CDR3 bases: TGCAGTGCTCTAACAGGGACTGAAGCTTTCTTT.

This chain connects TRBV24-1 to TRBJ2-7, with 9 bases matching TRBD2. Germline CDR1 and CDR2: KGHDR and SFDVKD. With V trimmed by 4 bases and J by 5 bases, 2 bases remained unmatched. The CDR3 length is 13 residues. The CDR3 protein is CATSEGGRDEQYF. In DNA, the CDR3 is TGTGCCACCAGTGAGGGCGGGAGGGACGAGCAGTACTTC.

This clonotype was counted ten times or more. The rearrangement uses TRBV10-3 and TRBJ2-7; 14 bases are shared with TRBD2. The CDR3 consists of 15 residues. V trimming: 9 bases; J trimming: 5 bases; junction bases outside the gene matches: 9. Germline V gene data show CDR1 as ENHRY and CDR2 as SYGVKD. DNA of the CDR3: TGTGCCATAGACAAGGGACTAGCGGGAGCGGACGAGCAGTACTTC. It specifies CAIDKGLAGADEQYF.

This clonotype was recorded many times. This chain joins TRBV3-1 and TRBJ1-2; the D is unclear. The germline V gene encodes CDR1 LGHDT and CDR2 YNNKEL (reference sequence). V gave up 1 base and J gave up 6 bases, with 15 bases separating them. CDR3 length equals 15 residues. The CDR3 protein is CASSQVAIGGNGYTF. CDR3 in DNA: TGTGCCAGCAGCCAAGTCGCGATCGGAGGGAATGGCTACACCTTC. Supplemented by reference TRBV3-1 and TRBJ1-2, the full variable domain reads DTAVSQTPKYLVTQMGNDKSIKCEQNLGHDTMYWYKQDSKKFLKIMFSYNNKELIINETVPNRFSPKSPDKAHLNLHINSLELGDSAVYFCASSQVAIGGNGYTFGSGTRLTVV.

This clonotype came up many times. The chain couples TRBV9 to TRBJ1-3; no reliable D call. The ends were cut back, 2 bases at V and 0 bases at J, with 9 bases in the middle. The CDR3 is 15 amino acids. Looked up from germline, CDR1 is SGDLS and CDR2 is YYNGEE. CDR3 sequence: CASSVEVSSGNTIYF. The CDR3 DNA reads TGTGCCAGCAGCGTGGAGGTCAGCTCTGGAAACACCATATATTTT.